This T cell receptor beta chain was observed in a study of patients and donors after allogeneic stem cell transplantation. Trimming stripped 4 bases from V and 7 bases from J, with 18 bases between. Per germline, CDR1 SGDLS and CDR2 YYNGEE. The CDR3 runs to 15 residues. TCRdb itself ran the RT-PCR reads through MiXCR, one entry per CDR3 protein. Here the sample spans roughly 190,000 distinct CDR3 sequences, approximately 41% being singletons. J is TRBJ2-1 and V is TRBV9; D might be TRBD2 (6 bases). This receptor was identified in a human donor who was either an allogeneic HSCT recipient or a stem cell or donor lymphocyte infusion donor (not recorded which). It is not recorded whose cells these are; they may come from a transplant donor. What was sequenced was blood, either unsorted or a sorted T cell fraction (not recorded which). CDR3 amino acids: CASSQASVSWNEQFF. The CDR3 DNA reads as TGTGCCAGCAGCCAAGCTAGCGTCTCATGGAATGAGCAGTTCTTC.